Sequencing of this T cell receptor beta chain was carried out in a study of T cell repertoires in cytomegalovirus infection. On this clonotype: Its antigen is still unknown.

Germline assignment: CDR1 DFQATT and CDR2 SNEGSKA (reference sequence). The ends lost 2 bases at V and 3 bases at J; junction bases unmatched: 10. The CDR3 spans 16 residues. TCRdb processed the reads anew with MiXCR; each CDR3 protein has one entry. Among 380,000 or so distinct CDR3 sequences listed, nearly 35% were seen once. Sequences were derived from cultured PBMCs, sampled from culture after CMV antigen stimulation. This chain uses TRBV20-1 with TRBJ2-1; 7 bases fit TRBD2. This receptor was identified in a human donor in good health (CMV status not recorded). Some clones in this sample may be carry-over from other donors' samples. Here the CDR3 reads CSARPRSGDLYNEQFF. The CDR3 nucleotides are TGCAGTGCTAGACCTAGAAGCGGGGATCTCTACAATGAGCAGTTCTTC.